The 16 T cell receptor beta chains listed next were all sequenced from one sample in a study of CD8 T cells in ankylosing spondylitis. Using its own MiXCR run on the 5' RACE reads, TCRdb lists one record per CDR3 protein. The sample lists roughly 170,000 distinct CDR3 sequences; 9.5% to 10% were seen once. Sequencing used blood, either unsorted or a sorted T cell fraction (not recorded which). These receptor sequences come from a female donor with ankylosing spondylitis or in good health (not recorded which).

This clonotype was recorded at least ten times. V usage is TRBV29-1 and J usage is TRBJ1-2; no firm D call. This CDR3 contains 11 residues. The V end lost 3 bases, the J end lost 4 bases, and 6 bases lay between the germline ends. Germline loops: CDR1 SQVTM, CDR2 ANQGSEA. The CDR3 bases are TGCAGCGTTGACGATCCCTATGGCTACACCTTC. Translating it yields CSVDDPYGYTF. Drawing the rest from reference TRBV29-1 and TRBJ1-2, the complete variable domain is SAVISQKPSRDICQRGTSLTIQCQVDSQVTMMFWYRQQPGQSLTLIATANQGSEATYESGFVIDKFPISRPNLTFSTLTVSNMSPEDSSIYLCSVDDPYGYTFGSGTRLTVV.

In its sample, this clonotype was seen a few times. The DNA for the CDR3 is TGCAGCCTTAGCGGGGTTACCTACAATGAGCAGTTCTTC. Translated: CSLSGVTYNEQFF. The chain combines TRBV29-1 with TRBJ2-1; 8 nucleotides agree with TRBD2. The CDR3 consists of 13 residues. V lost 8 bases and J lost 2; bases outside the gene matches: 5. CDR1 SQVTM and CDR2 ANQGSEA come from the germline V gene.

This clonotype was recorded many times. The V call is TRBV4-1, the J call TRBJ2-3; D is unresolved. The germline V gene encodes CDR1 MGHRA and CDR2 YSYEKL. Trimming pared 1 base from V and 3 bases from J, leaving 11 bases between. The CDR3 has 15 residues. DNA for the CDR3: TGCGCCAGCAGCCAAGTGACGTCTTCAACAGATACGCAGTATTTT. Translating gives CASSQVTSSTDTQYF.

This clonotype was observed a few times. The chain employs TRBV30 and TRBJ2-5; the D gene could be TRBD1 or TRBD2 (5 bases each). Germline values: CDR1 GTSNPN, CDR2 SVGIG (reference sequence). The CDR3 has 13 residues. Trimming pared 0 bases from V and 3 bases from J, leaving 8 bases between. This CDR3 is CAWSVLGEETQYF. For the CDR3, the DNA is TGTGCCTGGAGTGTACTAGGGGAAGAGACCCAGTACTTC.

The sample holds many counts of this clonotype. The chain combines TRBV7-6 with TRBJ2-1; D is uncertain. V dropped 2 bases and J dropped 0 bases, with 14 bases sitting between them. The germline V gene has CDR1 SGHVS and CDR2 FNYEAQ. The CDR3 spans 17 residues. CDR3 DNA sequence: TGTGCCAGCAGCTTATTAAGGGCAGGATCCTCCTACAATGAGCAGTTCTTC. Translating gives CASSLLRAGSSYNEQFF.

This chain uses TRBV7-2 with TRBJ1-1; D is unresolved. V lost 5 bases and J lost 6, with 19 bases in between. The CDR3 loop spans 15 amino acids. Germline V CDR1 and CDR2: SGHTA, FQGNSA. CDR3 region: CASSPVPRAIAEAFF. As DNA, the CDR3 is TGTGCCAGCAGCCCAGTCCCAAGGGCCATTGCTGAAGCTTTCTTT.

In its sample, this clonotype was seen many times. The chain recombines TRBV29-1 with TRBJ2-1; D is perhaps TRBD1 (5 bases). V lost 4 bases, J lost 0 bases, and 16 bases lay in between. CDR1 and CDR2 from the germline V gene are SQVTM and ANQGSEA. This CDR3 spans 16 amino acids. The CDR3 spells CSVVGAPMGSYNEQFF. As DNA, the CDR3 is TGCAGCGTTGTAGGGGCCCCCATGGGCTCCTACAATGAGCAGTTCTTC.

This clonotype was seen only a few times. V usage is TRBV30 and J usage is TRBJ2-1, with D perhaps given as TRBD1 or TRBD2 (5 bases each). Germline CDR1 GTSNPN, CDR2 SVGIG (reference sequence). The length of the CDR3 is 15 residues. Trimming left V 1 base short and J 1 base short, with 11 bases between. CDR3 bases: TGTGCCTGGAGTGCCGGGACCATATCCTACAATGAGCAGTTCTTC. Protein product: CAWSAGTISYNEQFF.

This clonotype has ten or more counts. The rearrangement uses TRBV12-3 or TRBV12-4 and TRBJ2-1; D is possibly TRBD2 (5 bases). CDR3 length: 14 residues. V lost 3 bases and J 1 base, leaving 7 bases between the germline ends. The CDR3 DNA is TGTGCCAGCAGTTTCCGGGGATCCTACAATGAGCAGTTCTTC. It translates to CASSFRGSYNEQFF.

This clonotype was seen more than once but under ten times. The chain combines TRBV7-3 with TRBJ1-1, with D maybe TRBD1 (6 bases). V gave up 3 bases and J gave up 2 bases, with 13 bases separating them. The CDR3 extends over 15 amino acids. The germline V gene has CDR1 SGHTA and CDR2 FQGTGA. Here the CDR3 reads CASSLTGLLNTEAFF. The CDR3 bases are TGTGCCAGCAGCTTGACAGGCCTCTTAAACACTGAAGCTTTCTTT.

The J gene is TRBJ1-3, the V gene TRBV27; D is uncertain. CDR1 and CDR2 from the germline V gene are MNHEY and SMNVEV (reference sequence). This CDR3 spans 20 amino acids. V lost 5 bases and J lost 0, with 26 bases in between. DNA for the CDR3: TGTGCCAGCAGTCTTACTCCATTATCTCCCGGTTTGAGCTCTGGAAACACCATATATTTT. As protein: CASSLTPLSPGLSSGNTIYF.

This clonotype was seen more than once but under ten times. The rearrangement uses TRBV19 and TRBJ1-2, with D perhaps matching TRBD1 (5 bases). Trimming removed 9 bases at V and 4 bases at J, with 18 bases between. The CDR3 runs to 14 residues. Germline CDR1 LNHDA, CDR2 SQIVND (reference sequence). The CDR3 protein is CASQPGGSGYGYTF. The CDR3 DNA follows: TGTGCCAGCCAACCGGGGGGTTCAGGCTATGGCTACACCTTC.

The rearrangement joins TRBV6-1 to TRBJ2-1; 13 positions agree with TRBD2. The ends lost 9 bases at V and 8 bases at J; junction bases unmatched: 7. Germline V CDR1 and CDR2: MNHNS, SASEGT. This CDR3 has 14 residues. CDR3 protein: CASTGTSGIDEQFF. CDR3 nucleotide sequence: TGTGCCAGTACCGGGACTAGCGGGATAGATGAGCAGTTCTTC.

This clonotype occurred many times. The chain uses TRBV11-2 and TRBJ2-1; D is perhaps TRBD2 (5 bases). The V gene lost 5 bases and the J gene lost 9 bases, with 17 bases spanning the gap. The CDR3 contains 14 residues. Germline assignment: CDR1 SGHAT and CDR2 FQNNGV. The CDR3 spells CASSPALAPLEQFF. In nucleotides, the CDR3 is TGTGCCAGCAGCCCCGCGCTAGCACCCCTTGAGCAGTTCTTC.

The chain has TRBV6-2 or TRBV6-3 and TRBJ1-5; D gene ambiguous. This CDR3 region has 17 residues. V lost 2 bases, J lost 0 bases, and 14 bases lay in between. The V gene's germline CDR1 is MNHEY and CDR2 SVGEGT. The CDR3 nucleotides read TGTGCCAGCAGTTACACGGAGAGTGGGCATAGCAATCAGCCCCAGCATTTT. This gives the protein CASSYTESGHSNQPQHF.

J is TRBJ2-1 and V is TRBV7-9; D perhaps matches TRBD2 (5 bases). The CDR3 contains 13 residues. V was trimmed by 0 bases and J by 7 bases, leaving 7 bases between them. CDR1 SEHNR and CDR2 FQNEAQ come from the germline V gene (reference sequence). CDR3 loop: CASSLAGENEQFF. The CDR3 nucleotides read TGTGCCAGCAGCTTAGCCGGGGAGAATGAGCAGTTCTTC.